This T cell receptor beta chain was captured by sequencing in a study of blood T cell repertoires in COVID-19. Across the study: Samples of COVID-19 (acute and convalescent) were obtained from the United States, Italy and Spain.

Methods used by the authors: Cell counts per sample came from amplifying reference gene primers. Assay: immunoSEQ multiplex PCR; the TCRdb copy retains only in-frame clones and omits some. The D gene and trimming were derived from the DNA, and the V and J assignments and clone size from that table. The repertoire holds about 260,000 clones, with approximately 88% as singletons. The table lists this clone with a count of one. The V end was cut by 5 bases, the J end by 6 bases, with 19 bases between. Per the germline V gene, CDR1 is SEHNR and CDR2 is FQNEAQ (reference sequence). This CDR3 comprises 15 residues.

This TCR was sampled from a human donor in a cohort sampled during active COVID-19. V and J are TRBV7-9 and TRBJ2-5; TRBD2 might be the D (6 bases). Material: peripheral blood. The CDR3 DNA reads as TGTGCCAGCAGCGCGGGGCAGGAGGGGAGGAAGACCCAGTACTTC. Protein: CASSAGQEGRKTQYF.